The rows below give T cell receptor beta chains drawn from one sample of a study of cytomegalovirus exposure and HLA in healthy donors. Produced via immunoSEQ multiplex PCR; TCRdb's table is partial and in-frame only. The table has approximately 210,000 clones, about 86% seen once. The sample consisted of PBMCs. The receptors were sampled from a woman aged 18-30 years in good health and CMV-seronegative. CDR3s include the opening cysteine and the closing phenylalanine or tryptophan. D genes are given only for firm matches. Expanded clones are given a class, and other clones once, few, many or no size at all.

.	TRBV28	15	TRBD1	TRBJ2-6	TGTGCCAGCAGTCCAGGACAGGCTGGGGCCAACGTCCTGACTTTC	CASSPGQAGANVLTF
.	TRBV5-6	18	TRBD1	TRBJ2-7	TGTGCCAGCAGCTTGGGCCCACCTCTCGACAGGGATAGGTACGAGCAGTACTTC	CASSLGPPLDRDRYEQYF
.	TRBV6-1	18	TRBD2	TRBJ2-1	TGTGCCAGCAGTGAACGCCCCGGGGCTAGCGGGATGAACAATGAGCAGTTCTTC	CASSERPGASGMNNEQFF
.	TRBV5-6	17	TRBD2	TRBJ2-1	TGTGCCAGCAGCTTGAGGAGGCTAGCGGGAGCCTCCAATGAGCAGTTCTTC	CASSLRRLAGASNEQFF
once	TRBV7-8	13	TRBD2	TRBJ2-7	TGTGCCAGCAGCTTAGATCGGGAGGGCGAGCAGTACTTC	CASSLDREGEQYF
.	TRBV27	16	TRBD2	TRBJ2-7	TGTGCCAGCAGTATTATCGGCGGGAGGGCCCCCTACGAGCAGTACTTC	CASSIIGGRAPYEQYF
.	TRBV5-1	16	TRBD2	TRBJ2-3	TGCGCCAGCAGCCTGGACCGACTAGCGGGCACAGATACGCAGTATTTT	CASSLDRLAGTDTQYF
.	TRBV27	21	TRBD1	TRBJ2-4	TGTGCCAGCAGTCCTAGAGGCCTCGGACAGGAGACAAGGATAGCCAAAAACATTCAGTACTTC	CASSPRGLGQETRIAKNIQYF
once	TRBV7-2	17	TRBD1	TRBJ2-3	TGTGCCAGCAGCTTAGTCTTTAGGACAGGACGTGCAGATACGCAGTATTTT	CASSLVFRTGRADTQYF
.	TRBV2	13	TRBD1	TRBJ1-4	TGTGCCAGCAGGGGCAGGGGGCTGGAAAAACTGTTTTTT	CASRGRGLEKLFF
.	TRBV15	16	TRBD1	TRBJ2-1	TGTGCCACCAGCAGAGCGGGACAGGGCGTTTACAATGAGCAGTTCTTC	CATSRAGQGVYNEQFF
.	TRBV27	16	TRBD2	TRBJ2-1	TGTGCCAGCAGTTTACCCGGACTAGCGGGGAACAATGAGCAGTTCTTC	CASSLPGLAGNNEQFF
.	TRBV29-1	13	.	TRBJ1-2	TGCAGCCCCGGCCCGGGGGGGGTCGATGGCTACACCTTC	CSPGPGGVDGYTF
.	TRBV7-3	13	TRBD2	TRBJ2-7	TGTGCCAGCAGGGCTAGCGGGAGCCACGAGCAGTACTTC	CASRASGSHEQYF
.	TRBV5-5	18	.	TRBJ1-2	TGTGCCAGCAGCTTGGTTGCGACTGGCAGGGCCTTTAACTATGGCTACACCTTC	CASSLVATGRAFNYGYTF
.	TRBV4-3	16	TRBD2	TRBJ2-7	TGCGCCAGCAGCCAAGGGGCCGCGGGGGGGCTCTACGAGCAGTACTTC	CASSQGAAGGLYEQYF
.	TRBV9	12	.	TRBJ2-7	TGTGCCAGCAGCCCTAACGGGGGCGAGCAGTACTTC	CASSPNGGEQYF
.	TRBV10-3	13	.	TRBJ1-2	TGTGCCATCAGTGAGCCGGCGGACTATGGCTACACCTTC	CAISEPADYGYTF
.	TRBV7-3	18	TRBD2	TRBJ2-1	TGTGCCAGCAGCTTTACTTCGCACTTGCCGACTAGCGTGAATGAGCAGTTCTTC	CASSFTSHLPTSVNEQFF